These T cell receptor beta chains were read from a single sample in a study of beta chain features in type 1 diabetes. TCRdb's copy holds only in-frame clones and misses some; the assay was immunoSEQ multiplex PCR. The table includes 300,000 to 400,000 clones, about 13% detected once. Sequenced sample: naive CD4+ T cells from blood. Receptors originate from a young woman with type 1 diabetes. Each CDR3 is given with its conserved first and last residue. The order of the fields is J gene, D gene, clone size, V gene, CDR3 DNA, CDR3 protein. The D gene is left open where the match is weak. Clone size is shown for a subset of rows, as once, few, many or a class of expanded clone.

TRBJ1-2	-	-	TRBV7-8	TGTGCCAGCAGCTTAGAGACTGGCTACTATGGCTACACCTTC	CASSLETGYYGYTF
TRBJ1-1	-	-	TRBV18	TGTGCCAGCTCACCCCTGACAGGACCTTCGAACACTGAAGCTTTCTTT	CASSPLTGPSNTEAFF
TRBJ2-1	TRBD2	few	TRBV9	TGTGCCAGCAGCGTTCTAGCGGGAGTGGCCTACAATGAGCAGTTCTTC	CASSVLAGVAYNEQFF
TRBJ2-1	TRBD2	-	TRBV5-1	TGCGCCAGCAGCCCTAGCGGGAGTGGCGATGAGCAGTTCTTC	CASSPSGSGDEQFF
TRBJ1-5	-	few	TRBV19	TGTGCCAGTGAGGCGGGGGCGCGTGGGCAGCCCCAGCATTTT	CASEAGARGQPQHF
TRBJ1-5	-	few	TRBV7-9	TGTGCCAGCAGCAGACAGTCCCCGGGTGATAGCAATCAGCCCCAGCATTTT	CASSRQSPGDSNQPQHF
TRBJ2-3	TRBD1	-	TRBV28	TGTGCCAGCAGTTTCAACAGGGGCAGCACAGATACGCAGTATTTT	CASSFNRGSTDTQYF
TRBJ2-5	TRBD1	-	TRBV2	TGTGCCAGCAGTGCCCACAGGGGGAGGGAGACCCAGTACTTC	CASSAHRGRETQYF
TRBJ2-1	TRBD2	few	TRBV5-1	TGCGCCAGCAGCTTGGGGCTAGCGGGGAACAATGAGCAGTTCTTC	CASSLGLAGNNEQFF
TRBJ2-1	TRBD1	-	TRBV23-1	TGCGCCAGCAGTCAATCATACAGGGGTTCAAATGAGCAGTTCTTC	CASSQSYRGSNEQFF
TRBJ1-1	-	few	TRBV18	TGTGCCAGCTCACCAATACTCCAGGCTGAAGCTTTCTTT	CASSPILQAEAFF
TRBJ1-2	TRBD1	-	TRBV5-1	TGCGCCAGCAGCTTGACAGGGGCGGACTATGGCTACACCTTC	CASSLTGADYGYTF
TRBJ2-5	-	-	TRBV5-1	TGCGCCAGCAGCTCCCGGTACCAAGAGACCCAGTACTTC	CASSSRYQETQYF
TRBJ2-3	TRBD1	few	TRBV7-9	TGTGCCAGCAGCTCCAGGGGGCGTACAGATACGCAGTATTTT	CASSSRGRTDTQYF
TRBJ2-1	-	-	TRBV19	TGTGCCAGTAGTATGGTAGGTCCTCGGGGTGAGCAGTTCTTC	CASSMVGPRGEQFF
TRBJ2-3	TRBD1	-	TRBV4-1	TGCGCCAGCAGCCAACTCCACACCGGGACAGGGGGCACAGATACGCAGTATTTT	CASSQLHTGTGGTDTQYF
TRBJ2-4	TRBD2	few	TRBV5-1	TGCGCCAGCAGCCCCCAGCTAGCGGGAGGAAACATTCAGTACTTC	CASSPQLAGGNIQYF
TRBJ2-5	-	few	TRBV5-1	TGCGCCAGCAGCTTGGGCCGTACTCAAGAGACCCAGTACTTC	CASSLGRTQETQYF
TRBJ1-1	-	-	TRBV5-1	TGCGCCAGCAGCTACGAGGCTGAAGCTTTCTTT	CASSYEAEAFF
TRBJ2-7	-	-	TRBV2	TGTGCCAGCGTTCCAGGGGACCGCTCCTACGAGCAGTACTTC	CASVPGDRSYEQYF
TRBJ2-1	TRBD2	few	TRBV30	TGTGCCTGGGCGGCCGGGAGCGGGAACACCAATGAGCAGTTCTTC	CAWAAGSGNTNEQFF
TRBJ1-4	TRBD1	-	TRBV9	TGTGCCAGCAGCGTAGGGGGGACAGTGACTGAAAAACTGTTTTTT	CASSVGGTVTEKLFF